Listed below are T cell receptor beta chains from one sample, sequenced in a study of blood T cell repertoires in COVID-19. Measured with immunoSEQ multiplex PCR; TCRdb has only the in-frame clones, and not every one. Of more than 350,000 clones in the sample, around 91% were seen once. Material: PBMCs or T cells enriched from blood (not recorded which). These receptors all stem from a man between 18 and 35 years old who had recovered from COVID-19. The CDR3 runs from the conserved cysteine through the conserved F or W. Fields, in order: V gene, clone size, D gene, J gene, CDR3 protein, CDR3 DNA. D genes are given only for firm matches. Clone size is given for some rows only: seen once, a few or many times, or a class if the clone is expanded.

v_call: TRBV11-3
clone_size: once
d_call: TRBD2
j_call: TRBJ2-1
cdr3_aa: CASSLMAGGLYEQFF
cdr3_nt: TGTGCCAGCAGCTTAATGGCGGGGGGGCTCTATGAGCAGTTCTTC

v_call: TRBV14
clone_size: NA
d_call: NA
j_call: TRBJ2-3
cdr3_aa: CASSQYGVETQYF
cdr3_nt: TGTGCCAGCAGCCAGTACGGGGTAGAGACGCAGTATTTT

v_call: TRBV1
clone_size: NA
d_call: NA
j_call: TRBJ2-1
cdr3_aa: CTSSQPPFAANKSYNEQFF
cdr3_nt: TGCACCAGCAGCCAGCCACCTTTCGCAGCGAACAAATCCTACAATGAGCAGTTCTTC

v_call: TRBV9
clone_size: NA
d_call: NA
j_call: TRBJ2-7
cdr3_aa: CASSVHPGSYEQYF
cdr3_nt: TGTGCCAGCAGCGTACATCCGGGGTCTTACGAGCAGTACTTC

v_call: TRBV24-1
clone_size: NA
d_call: TRBD1
j_call: TRBJ1-5
cdr3_aa: CATSDLSGGDQPQHF
cdr3_nt: TGTGCCACCAGTGATTTGTCAGGGGGCGACCAGCCCCAGCATTTT

v_call: TRBV28
clone_size: NA
d_call: NA
j_call: TRBJ1-1
cdr3_aa: CASSTGFTEAFF
cdr3_nt: TGTGCCAGCAGTACAGGGTTCACTGAAGCTTTCTTT

v_call: TRBV7-9
clone_size: NA
d_call: NA
j_call: TRBJ2-1
cdr3_aa: CASTSAATSYNEQFF
cdr3_nt: TGTGCCAGCACCTCAGCGGCGACGTCCTACAATGAGCAGTTCTTC

v_call: TRBV6-1
clone_size: few
d_call: NA
j_call: TRBJ2-7
cdr3_aa: CASSDRGEQYF
cdr3_nt: TGTGCCAGCAGTGACAGGGGCGAGCAGTACTTC

v_call: TRBV27
clone_size: NA
d_call: TRBD2
j_call: TRBJ2-1
cdr3_aa: CARKTSGRFYEQFF
cdr3_nt: TGTGCCAGAAAAACTAGCGGGAGGTTCTATGAGCAGTTCTTC

v_call: TRBV7-9
clone_size: NA
d_call: TRBD1
j_call: TRBJ1-2
cdr3_aa: CASSQGQGADYGYTF
cdr3_nt: TGTGCCAGCAGCCAAGGACAGGGGGCGGACTATGGCTACACCTTC

v_call: TRBV30
clone_size: NA
d_call: TRBD1
j_call: TRBJ2-7
cdr3_aa: CALIQGLEQYF
cdr3_nt: TGTGCCTTAATACAGGGGCTCGAGCAGTACTTC

v_call: TRBV6-5
clone_size: NA
d_call: NA
j_call: TRBJ2-7
cdr3_aa: CASSYSWTLPTYEQYF
cdr3_nt: TGTGCCAGCAGTTACTCCTGGACTCTCCCGACCTACGAGCAGTACTTC

v_call: TRBV12-5
clone_size: NA
d_call: TRBD2
j_call: TRBJ2-5
cdr3_aa: CASGSLAGGLHVTQYF
cdr3_nt: TGTGCTAGTGGTTCTTTGGCGGGGGGCCTCCACGTGACCCAGTACTTC

v_call: TRBV7-9
clone_size: NA
d_call: TRBD2
j_call: TRBJ2-3
cdr3_aa: CASSLGAGADTQYF
cdr3_nt: TGTGCCAGCAGCTTGGGAGCGGGGGCAGATACGCAGTATTTT

v_call: TRBV29-1
clone_size: NA
d_call: TRBD2
j_call: TRBJ2-3
cdr3_aa: CSVEFPSGGADTQYF
cdr3_nt: TGCAGCGTTGAGTTTCCTAGCGGGGGGGCAGATACGCAGTATTTT

v_call: TRBV21-1
clone_size: NA
d_call: NA
j_call: TRBJ2-1
cdr3_aa: CASSKFRTGNNEQFF
cdr3_nt: TGTGCCAGCAGCAAATTCCGGACAGGGAACAATGAGCAGTTCTTC

v_call: TRBV28
clone_size: NA
d_call: NA
j_call: TRBJ2-7
cdr3_aa: CASLGHSSSYEQYF
cdr3_nt: TGTGCCAGTCTGGGACATTCGAGCTCCTACGAGCAGTACTTC

v_call: TRBV30
clone_size: NA
d_call: TRBD2
j_call: TRBJ2-3
cdr3_aa: CAWIPGTSKTDTQYF
cdr3_nt: TGTGCCTGGATTCCCGGGACTAGCAAAACAGATACGCAGTATTTT

v_call: TRBV10-3
clone_size: NA
d_call: TRBD1
j_call: TRBJ1-1
cdr3_aa: CAIGTGGTEAFF
cdr3_nt: TGTGCCATTGGGACAGGGGGTACTGAAGCTTTCTTT

v_call: TRBV6-4
clone_size: few
d_call: TRBD1
j_call: TRBJ1-5
cdr3_aa: CASPLGGGQGSNQPQHF
cdr3_nt: TGTGCCAGCCCCTTAGGGGGTGGACAGGGTAGCAATCAGCCCCAGCATTTT

v_call: TRBV10-1
clone_size: once
d_call: NA
j_call: TRBJ2-7
cdr3_aa: CASSEWGVSYEQYF
cdr3_nt: TGCGCCAGCAGTGAGTGGGGGGTGTCCTACGAGCAGTACTTC

v_call: TRBV3-1/TRBV3-2
clone_size: NA
d_call: NA
j_call: TRBJ1-2
cdr3_aa: CASSQAVYGYTF
cdr3_nt: TGTGCCAGCAGCCAAGCTGTCTATGGCTACACCTTC

v_call: TRBV9
clone_size: once
d_call: TRBD1
j_call: TRBJ1-3
cdr3_aa: CASSGTGGEGNTIYF
cdr3_nt: TGTGCCAGCAGCGGGACAGGGGGCGAAGGAAACACCATATATTTT

v_call: TRBV30
clone_size: NA
d_call: NA
j_call: TRBJ1-2
cdr3_aa: CAFQFGPGGGYTF
cdr3_nt: TGTGCCTTTCAATTTGGGCCCGGCGGGGGCTACACCTTC

v_call: TRBV3-1/TRBV3-2
clone_size: NA
d_call: TRBD1
j_call: TRBJ2-7
cdr3_aa: CASRGTGSSYEQYF
cdr3_nt: TGTGCCAGCAGAGGGACAGGGAGTTCCTACGAGCAGTACTTC

v_call: TRBV9
clone_size: NA
d_call: TRBD1
j_call: TRBJ2-3
cdr3_aa: CASSAPDGTGDEHGTDTQYF
cdr3_nt: TGTGCCAGCAGCGCCCCTGATGGGACAGGGGATGAGCACGGCACAGATACGCAGTATTTT

v_call: TRBV4-1
clone_size: NA
d_call: TRBD1
j_call: TRBJ2-7
cdr3_aa: CASSQGPGQGYEQYF
cdr3_nt: TGCGCCAGCAGCCAGGGGCCGGGACAGGGCTACGAGCAGTACTTC

v_call: TRBV6-5
clone_size: NA
d_call: NA
j_call: TRBJ1-5
cdr3_aa: CASSLARDNQPQHF
cdr3_nt: TGTGCCAGCTCACTTGCCAGGGACAATCAGCCCCAGCATTTT

v_call: TRBV28
clone_size: NA
d_call: TRBD2
j_call: TRBJ2-2
cdr3_aa: CASSFHASGRDGTGELFF
cdr3_nt: TGTGCCAGCAGTTTCCACGCTAGCGGGAGGGACGGCACCGGGGAGCTGTTTTTT

v_call: TRBV9
clone_size: once
d_call: NA
j_call: TRBJ2-2
cdr3_aa: CASSVSSVTGELFF
cdr3_nt: TGTGCCAGCAGCGTCTCATCGGTCACCGGGGAGCTGTTTTTT

v_call: TRBV13
clone_size: NA
d_call: NA
j_call: TRBJ1-1
cdr3_aa: CASSLGGAGNTEAFF
cdr3_nt: TGTGCCAGCAGCTTAGGGGGGGCCGGGAACACTGAAGCTTTCTTT

v_call: TRBV19
clone_size: NA
d_call: NA
j_call: TRBJ1-5
cdr3_aa: CASSMGQLNQPQHF
cdr3_nt: TGTGCCAGTAGTATGGGACAACTCAATCAGCCCCAGCATTTT

v_call: TRBV7-2
clone_size: NA
d_call: NA
j_call: TRBJ2-3
cdr3_aa: CASSSLYADTQYF
cdr3_nt: TGTGCCAGCAGCTCCCTTTATGCAGATACGCAGTATTTT

v_call: TRBV7-2
clone_size: few
d_call: TRBD1
j_call: TRBJ1-2
cdr3_aa: CASSGTGGAFGYTF
cdr3_nt: TGTGCCAGCAGTGGTACAGGGGGCGCTTTTGGCTACACCTTC

v_call: TRBV9
clone_size: NA
d_call: TRBD2
j_call: TRBJ2-7
cdr3_aa: CASSASGLAGGPPPFYEQYF
cdr3_nt: TGTGCCAGCAGCGCTTCTGGACTAGCGGGGGGCCCGCCTCCTTTCTACGAGCAGTACTTC

v_call: TRBV3-1/TRBV3-2
clone_size: NA
d_call: NA
j_call: TRBJ1-2
cdr3_aa: CASSQAVLTNYGYTF
cdr3_nt: TGTGCCAGCAGCCAAGCAGTCTTAACTAACTATGGCTACACCTTC

v_call: TRBV28
clone_size: NA
d_call: NA
j_call: TRBJ1-2
cdr3_aa: CASSLFGGGYGYTF
cdr3_nt: TGTGCCAGCAGTTTATTTGGGGGGGGATATGGCTACACCTTC

v_call: TRBV7-3
clone_size: once
d_call: NA
j_call: TRBJ2-6
cdr3_aa: CASSPNAGTASVTGANVLTF
cdr3_nt: TGTGCCAGCAGCCCCAATGCGGGGACAGCTAGCGTTACTGGGGCCAACGTCCTGACTTTC

v_call: TRBV7-3
clone_size: NA
d_call: TRBD1
j_call: TRBJ2-7
cdr3_aa: CASSLRQGYSYEQYF
cdr3_nt: TGTGCCAGCAGCTTAAGACAGGGATACTCCTACGAGCAGTACTTC

v_call: TRBV5-5
clone_size: NA
d_call: NA
j_call: TRBJ2-3
cdr3_aa: CASSALGGDTQYF
cdr3_nt: TGTGCCAGCAGCGCCCTCGGAGGGGATACGCAGTATTTT

v_call: TRBV24-1
clone_size: NA
d_call: NA
j_call: TRBJ1-1
cdr3_aa: CATMGRGMNTEAFF
cdr3_nt: TGTGCCACCATGGGGAGAGGGATGAACACTGAAGCTTTCTTT

v_call: TRBV3-1/TRBV3-2
clone_size: NA
d_call: TRBD2
j_call: TRBJ2-7
cdr3_aa: CASSQTGLRTSGSYEQYF
cdr3_nt: TGTGCCAGCAGCCAAACGGGACTCCGGACTAGCGGGAGCTACGAGCAGTACTTC

v_call: TRBV18
clone_size: NA
d_call: NA
j_call: TRBJ2-3
cdr3_aa: CASSLGRGGGPQYF
cdr3_nt: TGTGCCAGCTCACTGGGCAGGGGCGGTGGACCGCAGTATTTT

v_call: TRBV4-2
clone_size: few
d_call: NA
j_call: TRBJ1-5
cdr3_aa: CASSQSRQDGYQPQHF
cdr3_nt: TGTGCCAGCAGCCAGTCCCGACAGGATGGGTACCAGCCCCAGCATTTT

v_call: TRBV19
clone_size: NA
d_call: NA
j_call: TRBJ1-5
cdr3_aa: CASSTARGNQPQHF
cdr3_nt: TGTGCCAGTAGTACGGCCAGGGGCAATCAGCCCCAGCATTTT

v_call: TRBV5-4
clone_size: once
d_call: NA
j_call: TRBJ2-3
cdr3_aa: CASSQDRVGTDTQYF
cdr3_nt: TGTGCCAGCAGCCAGGACAGAGTTGGCACAGATACGCAGTATTTT

v_call: TRBV7-2
clone_size: NA
d_call: TRBD2
j_call: TRBJ2-7
cdr3_aa: CASSFSGVYEQYF
cdr3_nt: TGTGCCAGCAGCTTTAGCGGGGTGTACGAGCAGTACTTC

v_call: TRBV29-1
clone_size: NA
d_call: TRBD2
j_call: TRBJ2-7
cdr3_aa: CSVEGGRGNRNEQYF
cdr3_nt: TGCAGCGTTGAAGGTGGGAGGGGAAACAGGAACGAGCAGTACTTC

v_call: TRBV12-5
clone_size: NA
d_call: NA
j_call: TRBJ2-7
cdr3_aa: CASGLRPWGLPSYEQYF
cdr3_nt: TGTGCTAGTGGTTTGCGGCCGTGGGGGCTCCCATCCTACGAGCAGTACTTC

v_call: TRBV5-4
clone_size: NA
d_call: TRBD2
j_call: TRBJ2-1
cdr3_aa: CASSLTSGGVYEQFF
cdr3_nt: TGTGCCAGCAGCTTGACTAGCGGGGGGGTATATGAGCAGTTCTTC

v_call: TRBV12-3/TRBV12-4
clone_size: NA
d_call: TRBD2
j_call: TRBJ2-7
cdr3_aa: CASSKRELEQYF
cdr3_nt: TGTGCCAGCAGCAAGCGGGAGCTCGAGCAGTACTTC

v_call: TRBV7-2
clone_size: NA
d_call: TRBD2
j_call: TRBJ2-7
cdr3_aa: CASSLTSGSYEQYF
cdr3_nt: TGTGCCAGCAGCTTAACTAGCGGGAGCTACGAGCAGTACTTC

v_call: TRBV30
clone_size: NA
d_call: TRBD1
j_call: TRBJ2-4
cdr3_aa: CAWSPGGTGGFLIQYF
cdr3_nt: TGTGCCTGGAGTCCGGGAGGGACAGGGGGCTTTCTCATTCAGTACTTC

v_call: TRBV18
clone_size: NA
d_call: NA
j_call: TRBJ2-5
cdr3_aa: CASSPTPDFSRWTQYF
cdr3_nt: TGTGCCAGCTCACCTACCCCGGACTTCTCAAGATGGACCCAGTACTTC

v_call: TRBV2
clone_size: NA
d_call: NA
j_call: TRBJ1-1
cdr3_aa: CASRDSQGQPMTFF
cdr3_nt: TGTGCCAGCAGGGATTCACAGGGTCAACCTATGACTTTCTTT